Listed here are 14 T cell receptor beta chains from one sample, sequenced in a study of blood T cell repertoires in COVID-19. Libraries were prepared by immunoSEQ multiplex PCR; TCRdb keeps only in-frame clonotypes and omits some of them. The table includes 140,000 to 150,000 clones, 80% to 90% detected once. The sequencing sample was made of peripheral blood. The receptors derive from a human donor with acute or convalescent COVID-19. The donor label of this sample is uncertain.

The chain uses TRBV24-1 and TRBJ2-3; 7 bases fit TRBD1. CDR1 is KGHDR and CDR2 is SFDVKD in the germline V gene. Germline trimming cut 2 bases from V and 10 bases from J; bases unmatched to any gene: 8. The CDR3 consists of 14 residues. The CDR3 bases are TGTGCCACCAGTGATTGGGACAGCGCCGGCTCGCAGTATTTT. Translation gives CATSDWDSAGSQYF.

The chain employs TRBV19 and TRBJ2-2; no clear D gene. Germline assignment: CDR1 LNHDA and CDR2 SQIVND (reference sequence). There are 13 residues in the CDR3. V was cut by 3 bases and J by 5 bases, with 7 bases left in between. The CDR3 here is CASSMWRTGELFF. CDR3 nucleotides: TGTGCCAGTAGTATGTGGCGGACCGGGGAGCTGTTTTTT.

This sequence joins TRBV29-1 and TRBJ2-1; D unclear. CDR3 length equals 16 residues. CDR1 is SQVTM, CDR2 ANQGSEA, per germline. Trimming left V 0 bases short and J 0 bases short, with 12 bases between. DNA of the CDR3: TGCAGCGTTGAAGATCATGGAGTCAGCTCCTACAATGAGCAGTTCTTC. As protein: CSVEDHGVSSYNEQFF.

The chain carries TRBV30 and TRBJ1-1; D may be TRBD1 (5 bases). V lost 2 bases and J lost 1, with 14 bases in between. The germline V gene encodes CDR1 GTSNPN and CDR2 SVGIG (reference sequence). This CDR3 is 15 amino acids long. As DNA, the CDR3 is TGTGCCTGGAGTCGAGGGACGGGGGGGAACACTGAAGCTTTCTTT. Its protein is CAWSRGTGGNTEAFF.

The rearrangement uses TRBV6-5 and TRBJ1-2; TRBD1 might be the D (5 bases). V lost 7 bases and J lost 7, with 16 bases in between. The CDR3 has 13 residues. Germline V gene lookup returns CDR1 MNHEY and CDR2 SVGAGI. CDR3 in DNA: TGTGCCAGCACCCGCGAACAGGCAGCTGGCTACACCTTC. It codes for CASTREQAAGYTF.

The CDR3: CASSYVGVRQPQHF. In DNA, the CDR3 is TGTGCCAGCAGTTACGTCGGGGTGCGTCAGCCCCAGCATTTT. The chain has TRBV6-2 or TRBV6-3 and TRBJ1-5; no clear D. The CDR3 runs to 14 residues. CDR1 and CDR2 from the germline V gene are MNHEY and SVGEGT. V was shortened by 2 bases and J by 6 bases, with 11 bases between the two germline ends.

The chain uses TRBV7-2 and TRBJ2-7; TRBD1 matches 7 bases. Germline trimming cut 2 bases from V and 4 bases from J; bases unmatched to any gene: 5. The CDR3 extends over 14 amino acids. CDR1 is SGHTA and CDR2 is FQGNSA in the germline V gene. The CDR3 region has the DNA TGTGCCAGCAGCTTAACCCGGGACAGATACGAGCAGTACGTC. It encodes CASSLTRDRYEQYV.

The V gene is TRBV27, the J gene TRBJ1-3; no clear D. V dropped 1 base and J dropped 0 bases, with 7 bases sitting between them. The V gene's germline CDR1 is MNHEY and CDR2 SMNVEV (reference sequence). The CDR3 runs to 15 residues. The CDR3 loop reads CASSLFAGSGNTIYF. The CDR3 DNA is TGTGCCAGCAGTTTATTCGCGGGCTCTGGAAACACCATATATTTT.

This clone was seen just once. This rearrangement joins TRBV24-1 to TRBJ2-3, with 12 bases lining up with TRBD1. The germline gives CDR1 KGHDR, CDR2 SFDVKD. The trim removed 5 bases at V and 5 bases at J, leaving 4 bases unmatched. CDR3 length equals 15 residues. DNA for the CDR3: TGTGCCACCAGTGGGGACAGGGGGCTTAAAGATACGCAGTATTTT. Protein product: CATSGDRGLKDTQYF.

This clone was seen only a few times. The CDR3 loop is CASTNAPGQGFYEQYF. CDR3 nucleotide sequence: TGTGCCAGCACCAACGCCCCGGGACAGGGATTCTACGAGCAGTACTTC. The chain employs TRBV3-1 (or the pseudogene TRBV3-2) and TRBJ2-7; 9 bases are a match to TRBD1. Germline V CDR1 and CDR2: LGHDT, YNNKEL (reference sequence). The CDR3 contains 16 residues. Losses at the gene ends were 7 bases for V and 3 bases for J; bases not matched to a gene: 13.

The J gene is TRBJ1-1, the V gene TRBV7-8, with D maybe TRBD1 (5 bases). V dropped 6 bases and J dropped 3 bases, with 11 bases sitting between them. The CDR3 spans 13 residues. CDR1 and CDR2 (germline): SGHVS, FQNEAQ. This CDR3 reads CASSPQGYTEAFF. For the CDR3, the DNA is TGTGCCAGCAGTCCTCAGGGTTACACTGAAGCTTTCTTT.

This clone was counted a single time. The rearrangement uses TRBV2 and TRBJ1-1; tentatively, D is TRBD1 (5 bases). This CDR3 region has 14 residues. Germline values: CDR1 SNHLY, CDR2 FYNNEI. The ends were cut back, 4 bases at V and 4 bases at J, with 13 bases in the middle. CDR3 DNA sequence: TGTGCCAGCAGTGCCCACAGTAGGGGCACTGAAGCTTTCTTT. Amino acid sequence: CASSAHSRGTEAFF. Drawing the rest from reference TRBV2 and TRBJ1-1, the complete variable domain is EPEVTQTPSHQVTQMGQEVILRCVPISNHLYFYWYRQILGQKVEFLVSFYNNEISEKSEIFDDQFSVERPDGSNFTLKIRSTKLEDSAMYFCASSAHSRGTEAFFGQGTRLTVV.

This chain connects TRBV14 to TRBJ1-2, with D possibly TRBD1 on 5 matching bases. V was clipped by 4 bases and J by 8 bases, with 14 bases between them. The CDR3 is made up of 13 amino acids. Looked up from germline, CDR1 is SGHDN and CDR2 is FVKESK. For the CDR3, the DNA is TGTGCCAGCAGCCGGACATTCTTCGGGGGCTACACCTTC. It translates to CASSRTFFGGYTF.

The gene calls are TRBV2 and TRBJ1-5; D call uncertain. Germline values: CDR1 SNHLY, CDR2 FYNNEI. The CDR3 is 13 amino acids. Trimming cost V 7 bases and J 9 bases, with 16 bases left between them. CDR3 residues: CASTPHGVGPQHF. The CDR3 DNA reads TGTGCCAGCACCCCACACGGGGTGGGGCCCCAGCATTTT.